This TCR beta chain was profiled in a study of identical twins. TCRdb reprocessed the 5' RACE reads with MiXCR, giving one entry per CDR3 protein. The sample consists of fewer than 900,000 distinct CDR3 sequences, around 21% of them appearing once. Study-level points and caveats: Twins shared out-of-frame alpha sequences with excess low generation probability. Monozygotic twins shared more out-of-frame TCR alpha than recombination models predicted.

This clonotype was detected a few times. Its matching antigen is unknown. The CDR3 contains 12 residues. Per the germline V gene, CDR1 is SQVTM and CDR2 is ANQGSEA. The V end was cut by 3 bases, the J end by 2 bases, with 6 bases between. This sample also belongs to another study, concerning T cells expressing NK-cell markers.

The chain recombines TRBV29-1 with TRBJ2-3; D unresolved. Material for sequencing was PBMCs. This TCR came from a woman aged 18-29 years in good health. The CDR3 nucleotides read TGCAGCGTTGATTGGGTCACAGATACGCAGTATTTT. It translates to CSVDWVTDTQYF.